This TCR beta chain was found in a study of cytomegalovirus exposure and HLA in healthy donors. Researchers ran the PCR with 60 Vbeta and 13 Jbeta primers. TCRdb's copy holds only in-frame clones and misses some; the assay was immunoSEQ multiplex PCR. The repertoire includes over 150,000 clones, approximately 79% of them detected once, and under 2% sits in the top ten. Trimming removed 5 bases from V and 1 base from J, with 14 bases in between. This CDR3 is built from 15 residues. Germline CDR1 reads SGHTA; CDR2 reads FQGNSA. The sequence came from a girl aged 10-17 years in good health and CMV-seropositive. The chain carries TRBV7-2 and TRBJ1-1; TRBD1 is a possible D gene (5 bases). The sample consisted of PBMCs. The CDR3 protein is CASSLFGAGNTEAFF. DNA for the CDR3: TGTGCCAGCAGCCTCTTTGGGGCAGGGAACACTGAAGCTTTCTTT.